These 18 T cell receptor beta chains came from one sample sequenced in a study of early T cells in non-severe SARS-CoV-2 infection (dated by TCRdb to 2020 to 2023). The library was made by 5' RACE. TCRdb lists the instrument as NextSeq 500. The raw public reads went through TCRdb reprocessing: fastp at Q25, MiXCR clone calling, in-frame beta chains kept. Each entry merges the rows of one CDR3 protein and shows their most common DNA and genes. This sample holds about 25,000 distinct CDR3 sequences; approximately 6% were observed only once. 2% to 2.5% of the sample goes to the ten largest clones. The sequencing sample was made of whole blood. These receptors came from an adult who was a healthcare worker with PCR-confirmed SARS-CoV-2 infection or an uninfected control (not recorded which).

Within the sample, this clonotype is medium-sized. The chain recombines TRBV5-1 with TRBJ2-3, with unresolved D. Deletions cut 1 base from V and 2 bases from J, with 8 bases between. This CDR3 region has 14 residues. Germline values: CDR1 SGHRS, CDR2 YFSETQ. For the CDR3, the DNA is TGCGCCAGCAGCTTGAGTGAGACCACAGATACGCAGTATTTT. Translating it yields CASSLSETTDTQYF.

Many counts were recorded for this clonotype. This chain links TRBV11-3 with TRBJ1-1; D gene ambiguous. The V end lost 3 bases, the J end lost 5 bases, and 22 bases lay between the germline ends. CDR1 SGHNT and CDR2 YENEEA come from the germline V gene. The CDR3 is 17 amino acids. As DNA, the CDR3 is TGTGCCAGCAGCTTTGAAGTTTTGAGCCCTTATAGGACTGAAGCTTTCTTT. Translated: CASSFEVLSPYRTEAFF.

The chain carries TRBV5-8 and TRBJ2-2; no firm D call. Germline CDR1 reads SGHTS; CDR2 reads YDEGEE. Trimming took off 3 bases at V and 5 bases at J, with 5 bases between the two ends. The CDR3 runs to 12 residues. The CDR3 loop reads CASSSGTGELFF. CDR3 nucleotide sequence: TGTGCCAGCAGCTCCGGAACCGGGGAGCTGTTTTTT.

By sample fraction, this clonotype is medium-sized. The chain couples TRBV7-9 to TRBJ2-7; the match to TRBD1 covers 7 bases. This CDR3 comprises 15 residues. Germline lookup yields CDR1 SEHNR and CDR2 FQNEAQ (reference sequence). Trimming removed 2 bases from V and 2 bases from J; junction bases left unmatched: 6. CDR3 sequence (DNA): TGTGCCAGCAGCTTATACCGGGGACAGACCTACGAGCAGTACTTC. It encodes CASSLYRGQTYEQYF. Combining the CDR3 with reference TRBV7-9 and TRBJ2-7 gives the whole variable domain DTGVSQNPRHKITKRGQNVTFRCDPISEHNRLYWYRQTLGQGPEFLTYFQNEAQLEKSRLLSDRFSAERPKGSFSTLEIQRTEQGDSAMYLCASSLYRGQTYEQYFGPGTRLTVT.

This clonotype was counted at least ten times. The V and J genes are TRBV11-2 and TRBJ1-1, with a possible D match to TRBD1 (6 bases). Trimming took 5 bases from V and 3 from J, leaving 10 bases between them. CDR3 length equals 13 residues. Germline CDR1 SGHAT, CDR2 FQNNGV. The CDR3 loop is CASSRRGDTEAFF. In DNA form, the CDR3 reads TGTGCCAGCAGCCGAAGGGGGGACACTGAAGCTTTCTTT.

This clonotype occurred a few times. The rearrangement uses TRBV3-1 and TRBJ1-1; D gene ambiguous. V gave up 1 base and J gave up 1 base, with 4 bases separating them. The CDR3 has 13 amino acids. Germline-derived CDR1 and CDR2 are LGHDT and YNNKEL (reference sequence). Written as DNA, the CDR3 is TGTGCCAGCAGCCAAGGAACGAACACTGAAGCTTTCTTT. Translating gives CASSQGTNTEAFF.

This clonotype was seen ten or more times. The genes are TRBV3-1 and TRBJ1-1; D is unresolved. The CDR3 sequence is 13 residues long. Per germline, CDR1 LGHDT and CDR2 YNNKEL (reference sequence). Trimming removed 5 bases at V and 4 bases at J, with 11 bases between. CDR3 amino acids: CASSIARATEAFF. CDR3 nucleotide sequence: TGTGCCAGCAGCATAGCAAGGGCCACTGAAGCTTTCTTT.

The table lists this clonotype with many counts. The chain joins TRBV5-1 to TRBJ1-6; D is undetermined. CDR1 is SGHRS, CDR2 YFSETQ, per germline. The V end was cut by 1 base, the J end by 9 bases, with 11 bases between. The CDR3 contains 14 residues. CDR3 residues: CASSLLGNSSPLHF. CDR3 bases: TGCGCCAGCAGCTTGTTAGGGAACAGTTCACCCCTCCACTTT.

V gene TRBV4-1 combines with J gene TRBJ2-7, with TRBD1 matching over 9 bases. Per the germline V gene, CDR1 is MGHRA and CDR2 is YSYEKL. CDR3 size: 17 residues. V gave up 3 bases and J gave up 4 bases; unmatched junction bases: 13. CDR3 loop: CASSHVRSGTGNYEQYF. The CDR3 nucleotides read TGCGCCAGCAGCCATGTCAGGTCCGGGACAGGGAATTACGAGCAGTACTTC.

By its share, this clonotype is medium-sized (0.01 to 0.1%). The chain is built from TRBV29-1 and TRBJ2-5; TRBD1 aligns across 12 bases. Germline trimming cut 3 bases from V and 4 bases from J; bases unmatched to any gene: 12. From germline, CDR1 is SQVTM and CDR2 ANQGSEA. The CDR3 totals 17 residues. For the CDR3, the DNA is TGCAGCGTTGATGGGACAGGGGGCGCGGGGGACCTAGAGACCCAGTACTTC. It specifies CSVDGTGGAGDLETQYF.

This clonotype showed up many times. This chain joins TRBV6-1 and TRBJ2-4, with TRBD1 identical over 8 bases. The CDR3 spans 19 residues. Germline lookup yields CDR1 MNHNS and CDR2 SASEGT. V lost 2 bases, J lost 2 bases, and 14 bases stayed unmatched. The CDR3 loop is CASSEPGDRGGISKNIQYF. In nucleotides, the CDR3 is TGTGCCAGCAGTGAACCTGGTGACAGGGGAGGAATTTCCAAAAACATTCAGTACTTC.

The rearrangement joins TRBV28 to TRBJ1-4; 10 positions match TRBD1. Germline lookup yields CDR1 MDHEN and CDR2 SYDVKM. The ends lost 6 bases at V and 8 bases at J; junction bases unmatched: 3. The CDR3 has 13 residues. The CDR3 DNA is TGTGCCAGCAGCGGGACAGGGGTCGAAAAACTGTTTTTT. As protein: CASSGTGVEKLFF.

The rearrangement uses TRBV5-4 and TRBJ2-5, with a weak D call TRBD2 (5 bases). The germline V gene encodes CDR1 SGHNT and CDR2 YYREEE (reference sequence). V gave up 3 bases and J gave up 2 bases, with 14 bases separating them. This CDR3 is 15 amino acids long. The CDR3 here is CASSSPLLGQETQYF. CDR3 nucleotides: TGTGCCAGCAGCTCCCCCCTACTAGGACAAGAGACCCAGTACTTC.

This clonotype was counted between two and nine times. The chain combines TRBV6-1 with TRBJ2-4, with 12 bases aligning to TRBD2. With V trimmed by 10 bases and J by 7 bases, 8 bases remained unmatched. From germline, CDR1 is MNHNS and CDR2 SASEGT. The length of the CDR3 is 14 residues. The CDR3 region is CATASGGAANIQYF. As DNA, the CDR3 is TGTGCCACCGCTAGCGGGGGGGCCGCGAACATTCAGTACTTC.

This clonotype is labeled as medium-sized. The gene calls are TRBV20-1 and TRBJ1-4, with 7 bases fitting TRBD1. V lost 6 bases, J lost 4 bases, and 5 bases stayed unmatched. The CDR3 contains 13 residues. CDR1 and CDR2 (germline): DFQATT, SNEGSKA (reference sequence). The CDR3 bases are TGCAGTGCCCCCCGGGACAGTAATGAAAAACTGTTTTTT. Translation: CSAPRDSNEKLFF.

This clonotype was picked up many times. V usage is TRBV20-1 and J usage is TRBJ2-1; 8 bases are a match to TRBD2. The ends lost 6 bases at V and 0 bases at J; junction bases unmatched: 10. CDR3 length: 16 amino acids. The germline gives CDR1 DFQATT, CDR2 SNEGSKA (reference sequence). In DNA, the CDR3 is TGCAGTGCCGTTCCGGGCGGGGGGAGCTCCTACAATGAGCAGTTCTTC. Translated, it gives CSAVPGGGSSYNEQFF.

The genes are TRBV9 and TRBJ2-7; maybe TRBD2 (5 bases). The germline CDR1 and CDR2 sequences are SGDLS and YYNGEE. The ends were cut back, 5 bases at V and 2 bases at J, with 20 bases in the middle. CDR3 length: 16 residues. CDR3 loop: CASSAPGSVGAYEQYF. The DNA of the CDR3 is TGTGCCAGCAGTGCCCCGGGGAGCGTGGGAGCCTACGAGCAGTACTTC.

This clonotype has at least ten counts. The chain has TRBV12-3 or TRBV12-4 and TRBJ1-4; 9 bases fit TRBD1. The CDR3 totals 15 residues. V lost 8 bases, J lost 5 bases, and 9 bases stayed unmatched. The CDR3 sequence is CASHDGGTGNEKLFF. The CDR3 DNA follows: TGTGCCAGCCACGACGGCGGGACAGGGAATGAAAAACTGTTTTTT.